This T cell receptor beta chain was sequenced during a study of T cells after yellow fever vaccination. A single record per CDR3 protein comes from TCRdb applying MiXCR to the 5' RACE reads. The table includes approximately 330,000 distinct CDR3 sequences, approximately 12% detected once. This clonotype turned up a few times. Germline assignment: CDR1 SGDLS and CDR2 YYNGEE. This CDR3 has 17 residues. The J segment lost 0 bases and the V segment lost 1 base, leaving 4 bases of the junction unmatched. The rearrangement links TRBV9 to TRBJ1-6; 7 bases are a match to TRBD1. Sequenced material: CD4+ T cells sorted from PBMCs, taken 15 days after the yellow fever booster vaccination. This TCR came from a man aged 18 to 29 who received the YFV17D yellow fever vaccine. CDR3 nucleotides: TGTGCCAGCAGCGTAAGCTGGGACAGCTCCTATAATTCACCCCTCCACTTT. It translates to CASSVSWDSSYNSPLHF. The variable domain in full, with the rest retrieved from reference TRBV9 and TRBJ1-6, is DSGVTQTPKHLITATGQRVTLRCSPRSGDLSVYWYQQSLDQGLQFLIQYYNGEERAKGNILERFSAQQFPDLHSELNLSSLELGDSALYFCASSVSWDSSYNSPLHFGNGTRLTVT.